The present T cell receptor (beta chain) was sequenced within a study of blood T cell repertoires in COVID-19. On the study more broadly: Material from acute and convalescent COVID-19 was sourced from the United States, Italy and Spain.

Repertoires were generated with immunoSEQ multiplex PCR, while TCRdb's copy carries only in-frame clones and drops some. The data show hundreds of thousands of clones, with roughly 90% seen just once and 1.4% held by the top ten. The CDR3 covers 15 residues. Per the germline V gene, CDR1 is SGDLS and CDR2 is YYNGEE. Trimming at V came to 4 bases and at J to 1 base, leaving 2 bases not matched to a gene. The TCR comes from a woman between 25 and 40 years old with active or convalescent COVID-19. Material for sequencing was peripheral blood. The J gene is TRBJ2-7, the V gene TRBV9; 13 nucleotides line up with TRBD2. Here the CDR3 DNA reads TGTGCCAGCAGCCCGGGACTAGCGGGATCCTACGAGCAGTACTTC. Translating gives CASSPGLAGSYEQYF.